This T cell receptor beta chain appears in the sequencing data of a study of CD8 T cells in ankylosing spondylitis. The study's findings and limits: Blood of patients with ankylosing spondylitis appeared to be characterized by a TCR beta motif of eight highly homologous variants.

TCRdb passed the 5' RACE reads through MiXCR, listing each CDR3 protein once. The table includes 250,000 to 350,000 distinct CDR3 sequences, approximately 20% detected once. Trimming removed 5 bases at V and 5 bases at J, with 15 bases between. From germline, CDR1 is LGHDT and CDR2 YNNKEL (reference sequence). This CDR3 comprises 14 residues. Remarks on this clonotype: Its specificity is not known.

Sequenced input: blood, either unsorted or a sorted T cell fraction (not recorded which). The gene calls are TRBV3-1 and TRBJ2-5, with D maybe TRBD1 (6 bases). The receptor was isolated from a male donor with ankylosing spondylitis or in good health (not recorded which). This CDR3 is CASSEAGVSETQYF. The CDR3 DNA sequence: TGTGCCAGCAGCGAGGCAGGGGTATCCGAGACCCAGTACTTC.